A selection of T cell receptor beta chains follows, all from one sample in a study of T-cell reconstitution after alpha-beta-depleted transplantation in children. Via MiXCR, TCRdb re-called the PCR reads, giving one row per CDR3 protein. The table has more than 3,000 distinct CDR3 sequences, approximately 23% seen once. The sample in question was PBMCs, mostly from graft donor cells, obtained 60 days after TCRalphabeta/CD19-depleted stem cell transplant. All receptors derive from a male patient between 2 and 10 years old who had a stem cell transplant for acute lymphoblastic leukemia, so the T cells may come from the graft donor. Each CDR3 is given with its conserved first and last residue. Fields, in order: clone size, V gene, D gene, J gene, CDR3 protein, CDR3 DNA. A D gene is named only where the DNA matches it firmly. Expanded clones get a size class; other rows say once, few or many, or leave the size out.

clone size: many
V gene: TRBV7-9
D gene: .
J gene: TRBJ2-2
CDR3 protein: CASSTTTSRNTGELFF
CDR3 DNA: TGTGCCAGCAGCACAACAACTAGCAGGAACACCGGGGAGCTGTTTTTT

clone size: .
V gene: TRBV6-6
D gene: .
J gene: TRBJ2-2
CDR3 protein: CASSTVSTGELFF
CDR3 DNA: TGTGCCAGCAGTACAGTTTCCACCGGGGAGCTGTTTTTT

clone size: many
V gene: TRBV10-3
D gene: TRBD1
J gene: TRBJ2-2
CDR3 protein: CAISPGQDAGELFF
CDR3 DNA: TGTGCCATCAGTCCGGGACAGGACGCCGGGGAGCTGTTTTTT

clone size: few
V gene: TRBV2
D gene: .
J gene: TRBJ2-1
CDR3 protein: CASLPGQFF
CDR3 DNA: TGTGCCAGCCTCCCGGGGCAGTTCTTC

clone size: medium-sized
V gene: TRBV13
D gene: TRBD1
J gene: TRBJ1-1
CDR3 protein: CASSWTGQKADTEAFF
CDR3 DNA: TGTGCCAGCAGCTGGACGGGACAGAAAGCTGACACTGAAGCTTTCTTT

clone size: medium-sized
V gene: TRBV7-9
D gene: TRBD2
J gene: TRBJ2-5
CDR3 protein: CASSQGLAGAQETQYF
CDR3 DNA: TGTGCCAGCAGCCAGGGACTAGCGGGAGCCCAAGAGACCCAGTACTTC

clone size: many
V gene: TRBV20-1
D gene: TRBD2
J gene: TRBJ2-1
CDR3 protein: CSASSASGRSYNEQFF
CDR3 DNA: TGCAGTGCTAGTTCGGCTAGCGGCCGCTCCTACAATGAGCAGTTCTTC

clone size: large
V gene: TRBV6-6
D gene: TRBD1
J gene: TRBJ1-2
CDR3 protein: CASTRGGTANYGYTF
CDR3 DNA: TGTGCCAGCACAAGGGGGGGGACAGCCAACTATGGCTACACCTTC

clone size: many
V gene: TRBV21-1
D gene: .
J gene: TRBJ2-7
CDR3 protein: CASSKYPHEEAPYEQYF
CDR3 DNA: TGTGCCAGCAGCAAATACCCTCATGAGGAGGCCCCCTACGAGCAGTACTTC

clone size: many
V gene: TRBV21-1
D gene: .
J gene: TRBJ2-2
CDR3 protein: CASSKTETRGPNTGELFF
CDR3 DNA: TGTGCCAGCAGCAAAACCGAGACTAGGGGGCCCAACACCGGGGAGCTGTTTTTT

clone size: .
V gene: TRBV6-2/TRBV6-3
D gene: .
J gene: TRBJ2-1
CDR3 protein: CASRRPLDEQFF
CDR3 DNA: TGTGCCAGCAGGAGGCCTTTGGATGAGCAGTTCTTC

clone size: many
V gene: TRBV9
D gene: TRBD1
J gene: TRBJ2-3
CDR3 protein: CASSVDPSVMGTGFGWGTDTQYF
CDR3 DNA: TGTGCCAGCAGCGTAGACCCCTCCGTCATGGGGACAGGGTTTGGCTGGGGCACAGATACGCAGTATTTT

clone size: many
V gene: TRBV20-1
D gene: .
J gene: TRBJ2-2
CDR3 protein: CSARDQKGAGELFF
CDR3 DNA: TGCAGTGCTAGAGATCAAAAGGGGGCCGGGGAGCTGTTTTTT

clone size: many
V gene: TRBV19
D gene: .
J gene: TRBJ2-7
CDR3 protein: CASSMGGYEQYF
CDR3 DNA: TGTGCCAGTAGTATGGGGGGCTACGAGCAGTACTTC

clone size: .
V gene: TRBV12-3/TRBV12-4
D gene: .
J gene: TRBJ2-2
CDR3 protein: CASSLGLRTGELFF
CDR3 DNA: TGTGCCAGCAGTTTAGGGTTGAGAACCGGGGAGCTGTTTTTT

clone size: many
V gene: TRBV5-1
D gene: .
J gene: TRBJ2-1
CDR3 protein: CASSSTYYPSYNEQFF
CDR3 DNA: TGCGCCAGCAGCTCCACCTATTACCCGAGTTACAATGAGCAGTTCTTC

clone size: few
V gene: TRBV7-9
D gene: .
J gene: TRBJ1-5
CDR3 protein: CASSSVGQGRNQPQHF
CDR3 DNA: TGTGCCAGCAGCTCCGTGGGGCAGGGGAGGAATCAGCCCCAGCATTTT

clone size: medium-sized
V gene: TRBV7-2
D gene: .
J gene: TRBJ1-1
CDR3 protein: CASRTGAHGGTEAFF
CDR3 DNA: TGTGCCAGCAGGACGGGGGCCCACGGCGGCACTGAAGCTTTCTTT

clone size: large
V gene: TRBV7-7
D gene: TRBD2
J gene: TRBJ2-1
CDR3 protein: CASSLDGGSYNEQFF
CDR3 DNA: TGTGCTAGCAGCTTAGACGGCGGGAGCTACAATGAGCAGTTCTTC

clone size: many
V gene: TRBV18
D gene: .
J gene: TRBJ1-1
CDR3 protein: CASSPRGVNTEAFF
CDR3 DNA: TGTGCCAGCTCACCACGGGGAGTGAACACTGAAGCTTTCTTT

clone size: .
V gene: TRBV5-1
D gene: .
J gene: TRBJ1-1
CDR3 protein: CASRGATNTEAFF
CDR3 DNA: TGCGCCAGCCGAGGGGCCACGAACACTGAAGCTTTCTTT

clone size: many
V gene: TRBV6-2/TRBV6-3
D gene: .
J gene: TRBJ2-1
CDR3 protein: CASFQGISEQFF
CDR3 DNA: TGTGCCAGTTTCCAGGGGATTAGTGAGCAGTTCTTC

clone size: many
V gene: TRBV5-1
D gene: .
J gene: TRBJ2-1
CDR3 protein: CASSLVGGSYNEQFF
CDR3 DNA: TGCGCCAGCAGCTTGGTCGGAGGGTCCTACAATGAGCAGTTCTTC

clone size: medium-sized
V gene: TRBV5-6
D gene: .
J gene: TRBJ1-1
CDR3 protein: CASSLGDTGNTEAFF
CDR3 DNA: TGTGCCAGCAGCTTGGGGGACACCGGTAACACTGAAGCTTTCTTT

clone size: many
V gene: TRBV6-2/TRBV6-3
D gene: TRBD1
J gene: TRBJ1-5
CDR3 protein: CASSYPDRGRANQPQHF
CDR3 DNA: TGTGCCAGCAGTTACCCCGACAGGGGGCGGGCTAATCAGCCCCAGCATTTT

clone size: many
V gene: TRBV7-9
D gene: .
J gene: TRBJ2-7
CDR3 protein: CASSPAGRTYEQYF
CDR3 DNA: TGTGCCAGCAGCCCAGCAGGCAGGACCTACGAGCAGTACTTC

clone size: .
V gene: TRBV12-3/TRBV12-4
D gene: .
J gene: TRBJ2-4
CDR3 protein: CACSLALTGVRAKNIQYF
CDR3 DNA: TGTGCCTGCAGTTTAGCGCTAACCGGGGTGCGGGCCAAAAACATTCAGTACTTC

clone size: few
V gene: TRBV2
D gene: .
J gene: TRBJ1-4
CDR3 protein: CASSEARSREKLFF
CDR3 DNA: TGTGCCAGCAGTGAGGCCAGGAGTAGGGAAAAACTGTTTTTT

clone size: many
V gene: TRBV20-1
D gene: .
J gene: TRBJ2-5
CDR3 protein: CSATAPVGKETQYF
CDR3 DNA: TGCAGTGCTACCGCACCGGTAGGGAAAGAGACCCAGTACTTC

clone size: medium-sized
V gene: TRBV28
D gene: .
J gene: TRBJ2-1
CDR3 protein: CASSPVPSSYNEQFF
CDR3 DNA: TGTGCCAGCAGTCCGGTCCCATCCTCCTACAATGAGCAGTTCTTC

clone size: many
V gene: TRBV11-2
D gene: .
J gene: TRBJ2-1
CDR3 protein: CASSLRSSYNEQFF
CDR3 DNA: TGTGCCAGCAGCTTGAGAAGCTCCTACAATGAGCAGTTCTTC

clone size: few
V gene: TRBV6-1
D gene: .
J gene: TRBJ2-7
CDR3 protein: CASSPPRGISISYEQYF
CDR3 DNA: TGTGCCAGCAGTCCTCCGAGAGGGATCTCGATCTCCTACGAGCAGTACTTC

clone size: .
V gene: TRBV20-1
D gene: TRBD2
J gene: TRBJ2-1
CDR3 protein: CSARGGSSYNEQFF
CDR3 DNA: TGCAGTGCTAGGGGCGGGAGCTCCTACAATGAGCAGTTCTTC

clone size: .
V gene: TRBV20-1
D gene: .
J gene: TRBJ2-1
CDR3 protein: CSAQYNEQFF
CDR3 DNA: TGCAGTGCACAGTACAATGAGCAGTTCTTC

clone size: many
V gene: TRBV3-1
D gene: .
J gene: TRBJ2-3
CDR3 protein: CASSQEGVPSTDTQYF
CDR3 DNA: TGTGCCAGCAGCCAAGAGGGAGTACCTAGCACAGATACGCAGTATTTT

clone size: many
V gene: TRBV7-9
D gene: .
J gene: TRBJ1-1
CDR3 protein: CASSGMTALNTEAFF
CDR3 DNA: TGTGCCAGCAGCGGAATGACAGCCTTGAACACTGAAGCTTTCTTT

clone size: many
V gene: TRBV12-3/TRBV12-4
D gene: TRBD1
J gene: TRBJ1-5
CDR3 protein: CASSSRTGLRCQPQHF
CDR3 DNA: TGTGCCAGCAGTTCGAGGACAGGGTTAAGATGTCAGCCCCAGCATTTT

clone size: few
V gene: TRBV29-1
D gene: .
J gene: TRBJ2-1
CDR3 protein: CSAAVSYNEQFF
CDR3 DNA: TGCAGCGCAGCGGTCTCCTACAATGAGCAGTTCTTC

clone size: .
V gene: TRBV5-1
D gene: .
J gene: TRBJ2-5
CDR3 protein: CASSLVRETQYF
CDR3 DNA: TGCGCCAGCAGCTTGGTAAGGGAGACCCAGTACTTC

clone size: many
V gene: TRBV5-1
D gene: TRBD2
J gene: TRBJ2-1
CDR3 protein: CASSLPGLAELNEQFF
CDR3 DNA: TGCGCCAGCAGCTTGCCGGGACTAGCGGAACTCAATGAGCAGTTCTTC

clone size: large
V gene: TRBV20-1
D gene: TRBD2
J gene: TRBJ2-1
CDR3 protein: CSASPSSGSPSEQFF
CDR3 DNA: TGCAGTGCTAGCCCTTCTAGCGGGAGTCCCTCTGAGCAGTTCTTC

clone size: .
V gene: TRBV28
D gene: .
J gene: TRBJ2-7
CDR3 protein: CASTHPASYEQYF
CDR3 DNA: TGTGCCAGCACCCACCCAGCCTCCTACGAGCAGTACTTC

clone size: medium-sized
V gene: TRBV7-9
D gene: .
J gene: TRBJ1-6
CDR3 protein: CASSLSSGLINSPLHF
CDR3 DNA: TGTGCCAGCAGCTTATCCTCGGGACTGATTAATTCACCCCTCCACTTT

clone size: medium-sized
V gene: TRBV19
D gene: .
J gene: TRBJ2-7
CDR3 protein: CASSIRGLPYEQYF
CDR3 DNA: TGTGCCAGTAGTATACGGGGCCTCCCCTACGAGCAGTACTTC

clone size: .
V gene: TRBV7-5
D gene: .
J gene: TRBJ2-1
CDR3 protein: CGSVPAAKIRGIPSNEQFF
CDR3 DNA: .

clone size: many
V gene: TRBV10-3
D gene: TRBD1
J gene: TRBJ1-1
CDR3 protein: CAISEGQGARAFF
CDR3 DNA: TGTGCCATCAGTGAGGGACAGGGGGCGAGGGCTTTCTTT

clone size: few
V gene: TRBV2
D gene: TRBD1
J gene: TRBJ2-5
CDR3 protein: CASILRDRTRETQYF
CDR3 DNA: TGTGCCAGTATCCTGAGGGACAGAACTCGAGAGACCCAGTACTTC

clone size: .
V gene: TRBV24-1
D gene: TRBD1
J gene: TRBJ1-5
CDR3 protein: CGASDFNDRGYQPQHF
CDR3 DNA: TGTGGGGCCAGTGATTTTAACGACAGGGGATATCAGCCCCAGCATTTT

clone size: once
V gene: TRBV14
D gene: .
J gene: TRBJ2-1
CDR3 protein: CASSRFPGPNEQFF
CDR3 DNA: TGTGCCAGCAGCCGCTTCCCGGGGCCCAATGAGCAGTTCTTC